The 5 T cell receptor beta chains below were found in one sample sequenced in a study of CD8+CD57+ T cells in acquired aplastic anemia. Genomic DNA provided the template from which TCR beta VDJ and CDR3 profiles were obtained. Using its own MiXCR run on the reads, TCRdb lists one record per CDR3 protein. Seen here are hundreds of thousands of distinct CDR3 sequences, around 68% observed once, and the top ten hold approximately 3.9%. The specimen was sorted CD4+, CD8+, or CD8+CD57+ T cells (not recorded which) from PBMCs. The receptors shown here come from a human donor in good health, serving as a control.

The chain links TRBV9 to TRBJ1-1, with unresolved D. V lost 2 bases and J lost 1, with 9 bases in between. The CDR3 runs 14 residues. CDR1 and CDR2 (germline): SGDLS, YYNGEE. DNA for the CDR3: TGTGCCAGCAGCGTCAGTACGGCGAACACTGAAGCTTTCTTT. Protein sequence: CASSVSTANTEAFF.

V usage is TRBV5-5 and J usage is TRBJ2-5; tentative D call: TRBD2 (5 bases). The CDR3 has 16 residues. Germline CDR1 is SGHKS and CDR2 is YYEKEE (reference sequence). V gave up 0 bases and J gave up 4 bases, with 16 bases separating them. The CDR3, as DNA: TGTGCCAGCAGCTTGGGGCCCACCCCGGGGAGAGAGACCCAGTACTTC. This codes for CASSLGPTPGRETQYF.

The V gene is TRBV20-1, the J gene TRBJ1-2, with D possibly TRBD1 on 5 matching bases. The CDR3 has 12 residues. The germline CDR1 and CDR2 sequences are DFQATT and SNEGSKA (reference sequence). Trimming took off 3 bases at V and 8 bases at J, with 13 bases between the two ends. The CDR3 nucleotides are TGCAGTGCTAGGGCTGGGGCTAACGGCTACACCTTC. It codes for CSARAGANGYTF.

This clonotype showed up many times. The J gene is TRBJ1-2, the V gene TRBV7-8; D gene uncertain. Trimming shortened V by 2 bases and J by 6 bases, and 13 bases separated the two germline ends. This CDR3 is 14 amino acids long. CDR1 and CDR2 from the germline V gene are SGHVS and FQNEAQ. The CDR3 nucleotides are TGTGCCAGCAGCTTATGGCGCGCAGACGATGGCTACACCTTC. It codes for CASSLWRADDGYTF.

As regards this clonotype: The junction differs from germline at one of its ends, possibly a read error. This chain uses TRBV7-6 with TRBJ2-2, with D perhaps TRBD1 or TRBD2 (5 bases each). Germline V gene data show CDR1 as SGHVS and CDR2 as FNYEAQ. CDR3 length: 19 residues. This CDR3 is CATSIDDREGYLRTGELFF. Here the CDR3 DNA reads TGTGCCACCAGCATAGATGATCGTGAGGGGTACCTCCGCACCGGGGAGCTGTTTTTT. The variable domain in full, with the rest retrieved from reference TRBV7-6 and TRBJ2-2, is GAGVSQSPRYKVTKRGQDVALRCDPISGHVSLYWYRQALGQGPEFLTYFNYEAQQDKSGLPNDRFSAERPEGSISTLTIQRTEQRDSAMYRCATSIDDREGYLRTGELFFGEGSRLTVL.